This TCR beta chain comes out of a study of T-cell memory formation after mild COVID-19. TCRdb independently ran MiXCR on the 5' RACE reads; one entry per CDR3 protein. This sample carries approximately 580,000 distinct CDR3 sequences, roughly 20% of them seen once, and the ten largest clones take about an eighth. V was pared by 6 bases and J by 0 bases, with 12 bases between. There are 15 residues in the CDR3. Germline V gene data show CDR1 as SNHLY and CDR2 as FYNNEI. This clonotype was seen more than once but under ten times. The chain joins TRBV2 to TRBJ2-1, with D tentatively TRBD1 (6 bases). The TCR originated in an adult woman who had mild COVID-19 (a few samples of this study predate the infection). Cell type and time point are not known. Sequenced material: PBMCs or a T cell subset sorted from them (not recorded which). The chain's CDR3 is CASRPGTLSYNEQFF. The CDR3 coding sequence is TGTGCCAGCAGACCCGGGACACTCTCCTACAATGAGCAGTTCTTC.